Below, 20 T cell receptor beta chains from the same sample are listed, as sequenced in a study of untreated major depressive disorder. Clones were sequenced by immunoSEQ multiplex PCR, and TCRdb holds only the in-frame ones, with some missing. The table records more than 20,000 clones, 85% to 95% of them present only once. Sequences were obtained from CD4+ T cells from PBMCs. Receptors were obtained from a man under 40 in good health.

The CDR3 DNA reads as TGTGCCAGCAGTTATCAGCCGAACACTGAAGCTTTCTTT. This encodes CASSYQPNTEAFF. The chain has TRBV6-5 and TRBJ1-1; D gene uncertain. CDR1 is MNHEY, CDR2 SVGAGI, per germline. CDR3 length: 13 residues. V was clipped by 3 bases and J by 1 base, with 6 bases between them.

V gene TRBV7-2 combines with J gene TRBJ2-6; D is unresolved. The CDR3 sequence is 17 residues long. Looked up from germline, CDR1 is SGHTA and CDR2 is FQGNSA. V lost 1 base, J lost 0 bases, and 10 bases lay in between. The CDR3 here is CASSLGPANSGANVLTF. As DNA, the CDR3 is TGTGCCAGCAGCTTAGGTCCCGCTAACTCTGGGGCCAACGTCCTGACTTTC.

This chain links TRBV5-6 with TRBJ1-2; 7 bases are a match to TRBD1. V gave up 0 bases and J gave up 3 bases; unmatched junction bases: 5. This CDR3 has 15 residues. Germline-derived CDR1 and CDR2 are SGHDT and YYEEEE. This chain's CDR3 is CASSLAPGGDYGYTF. DNA for the CDR3: TGTGCCAGCAGCTTGGCCCCAGGGGGGGACTATGGCTACACCTTC.

The chain carries TRBV2 and TRBJ1-1; 7 bases agree with TRBD1. This CDR3 spans 15 amino acids. V shed 5 bases, J shed 5 bases, and the junction held 11 bases outside the gene matches. Germline V gene lookup returns CDR1 SNHLY and CDR2 FYNNEI. The CDR3, as DNA: TGTGCCAGCAGTTCCAACAGGGGAGGTAGGACTGAAGCTTTCTTT. Its translation: CASSSNRGGRTEAFF.

The rearrangement uses TRBV27 and TRBJ1-1, with D possibly being TRBD1 (5 bases). Germline V gene data show CDR1 as MNHEY and CDR2 as SMNVEV (reference sequence). CDR3 size: 15 residues. V gave up 6 bases and J gave up 1 base, with 15 bases separating them. The CDR3 nucleotides are TGTGCCAGCAGCTGGGCAGGGAGAGGGAACACTGAAGCTTTCTTT. Its translation is CASSWAGRGNTEAFF.

This clone was seen just once. The V call is TRBV7-3, the J call TRBJ2-1, with 9 bases fitting TRBD2. V trimming: 2 bases; J trimming: 5 bases; junction bases outside the gene matches: 7. Germline loops: CDR1 SGHTA, CDR2 FQGTGA. The CDR3 totals 16 residues. This chain's CDR3 is CASSLGAGGVNNEQFF. The CDR3 DNA sequence: TGTGCCAGCAGCTTAGGGGCGGGAGGGGTTAACAATGAGCAGTTCTTC.

The chain has TRBV18 and TRBJ2-3; D is uncertain. CDR1 and CDR2 from the germline V gene are KGHSH and LQKENI. Trimming stripped 3 bases from V and 2 bases from J, with 6 bases between. The CDR3 contains 13 residues. The CDR3 coding sequence is TGTGCCAGCTCACCCGGGCCCACAGATACGCAGTATTTT. Amino acid sequence: CASSPGPTDTQYF.

The chain is built from TRBV2 and TRBJ1-2; D might be TRBD1 (6 bases). V lost 4 bases and J lost 8, with 20 bases in between. Germline V CDR1 and CDR2: SNHLY, FYNNEI. The CDR3 sequence is 15 residues long. The CDR3 spells CASSVDSSSPGGYTF. Here the CDR3 DNA reads TGTGCCAGCAGTGTGGACAGCAGTTCTCCGGGCGGCTACACCTTC.

The V gene is TRBV2, the J gene TRBJ2-1, with TRBD1 matching 10 bases. Germline values: CDR1 SNHLY, CDR2 FYNNEI. Trimming cost V 3 bases and J 7 bases; bases outside gene matches: 9. The CDR3 is 16 amino acids. The chain's CDR3 is CASSDRDRGPRNEQFF. CDR3 DNA: TGTGCCAGCAGTGATCGGGACAGGGGTCCCAGAAATGAGCAGTTCTTC.

The J gene is TRBJ2-7, the V gene TRBV10-3; D assignment may be TRBD1 or TRBD2 (5 bases each). The CDR3 runs to 14 residues. Trimming cost V 3 bases and J 2 bases, with 11 bases left between them. Germline CDR1 reads ENHRY; CDR2 reads SYGVKD. CDR3 nucleotide sequence: TGTGCCATCAGTGAAGGGACCCTAACCTACGAGCAGTACTTC. This codes for CAISEGTLTYEQYF.

The rearrangement uses TRBV6-1 and TRBJ1-1; 7 nucleotides match TRBD1. V was pared by 3 bases and J by 5 bases, with 6 bases of the junction left unmatched. The CDR3 runs to 14 residues. Germline assignment: CDR1 MNHNS and CDR2 SASEGT. The CDR3 spells CASSDKGARTEAFF. The CDR3 bases are TGTGCCAGCAGTGATAAGGGGGCGCGTACTGAAGCTTTCTTT.

The chain recombines TRBV27 with TRBJ1-2; no definite D call. Germline CDR1 is MNHEY and CDR2 is SMNVEV (reference sequence). V shed 5 bases and J shed 8 bases, with 15 bases lying between them. CDR3 length equals 13 residues. CDR3 sequence (DNA): TGTGCCAGCAGTCCCCTCCCGAGCGACGGCTACACCTTC. Its protein is CASSPLPSDGYTF.

The chain uses TRBV9 and TRBJ1-2, with D tentatively TRBD1 (6 bases). This CDR3 comprises 13 residues. Trimming took off 4 bases at V and 4 bases at J, with 11 bases between the two ends. The germline V gene encodes CDR1 SGDLS and CDR2 YYNGEE. CDR3 region: CASSLGQIYGYTF. For the CDR3, the DNA is TGTGCCAGCAGCCTGGGACAAATCTATGGCTACACCTTC.

The chain couples TRBV6-1 to TRBJ1-4; 9 nucleotides match TRBD1. With V trimmed by 1 base and J by 6 bases, 6 bases remained unmatched. This CDR3 has 16 residues. CDR1 is MNHNS, CDR2 SASEGT, per germline. The CDR3 DNA reads as TGTGCCAGCAGTGAAGGGCGTGGACAGGGGTATGAAAAACTGTTTTTT. Amino acids: CASSEGRGQGYEKLFF.

This clone was counted once. In the same sample, other DNA sequences code for this CDR3. This chain joins TRBV30 and TRBJ1-2; no clear D. The CDR3 has 13 amino acids. Trimming removed 0 bases at V and 0 bases at J, with 5 bases between. CDR1 and CDR2 from the germline V gene are GTSNPN and SVGIG (reference sequence). CDR3 loop: CAWSVQANYGYTF. CDR3 nucleotides: TGTGCCTGGAGTGTGCAGGCTAACTATGGCTACACCTTC.

The rearrangement uses TRBV9 and TRBJ2-2; 7 nucleotides line up with TRBD2. The germline gives CDR1 SGDLS, CDR2 YYNGEE. The CDR3 covers 16 residues. With 0 bases clipped from V and 4 bases from J, the junction kept 6 bases outside the gene matches. The CDR3: CASSVGASGPTGELFF. The CDR3 DNA is TGTGCCAGCAGCGTAGGGGCTAGCGGACCCACCGGGGAGCTGTTTTTT. Full variable domain (remainder filled in from reference TRBV9 and TRBJ2-2): DSGVTQTPKHLITATGQRVTLRCSPRSGDLSVYWYQQSLDQGLQFLIQYYNGEERAKGNILERFSAQQFPDLHSELNLSSLELGDSALYFCASSVGASGPTGELFFGEGSRLTVL.

V and J are TRBV4-3 and TRBJ2-1, with 13 bases fitting TRBD2. Germline CDR1 LGHNA, CDR2 YSLEER. The V gene end was trimmed by 0 bases and the J gene end by 6 bases; junction bases not matched to a gene: 2. The CDR3 loop spans 16 amino acids. CDR3 DNA sequence: TGCGCCAGCAGCCAAGATTGGACTAGCGGGGGCAATGAGCAGTTCTTC. It is translated as CASSQDWTSGGNEQFF.

This chain joins TRBV13 and TRBJ2-7; 8 nucleotides agree with TRBD2. CDR1 is PRHDT and CDR2 is FYEKMQ in the germline V gene (reference sequence). The CDR3 consists of 14 residues. V lost 0 bases, J lost 6 bases, and 4 bases stayed unmatched. CDR3 coding DNA: TGTGCCAGCAGCTTAGGACTAGCGGTCGGCGAGCAGTACTTC. Its protein product is CASSLGLAVGEQYF. The whole variable domain, filled in from reference TRBV13 and TRBJ2-7, reads AAGVIQSPRHLIKEKRETATLKCYPIPRHDTVYWYQQGPGQDPQFLISFYEKMQSDKGSIPDRFSAQQFSDYHSELNMSSLELGDSALYFCASSLGLAVGEQYFGPGTRLTVT.

This clone was recorded a few times. The CDR3 sequence is CASSDRVDYGYTF. CDR3 sequence (DNA): TGTGCCAGCAGTGACAGGGTGGACTATGGCTACACCTTC. The rearrangement uses TRBV25-1 and TRBJ1-2; weak D call: TRBD1 (5 bases). Germline V gene sequence: CDR1 MGHDK, CDR2 SYGVNS. The length of the CDR3 is 13 residues. Trimming took 3 bases from V and 3 from J, leaving 8 bases between them.

The CDR3 reads CASRAGTGSGYTF. DNA for the CDR3: TGTGCCAGCAGGGCCGGGACAGGGTCCGGCTACACCTTC. This chain joins TRBV6-6 and TRBJ1-2, with 9 bases matching TRBD1. The V segment lost 6 bases and the J segment 8 bases; nucleotides outside the gene matches: 7. Looked up from germline, CDR1 is MNHNY and CDR2 is SVGAGI (reference sequence). CDR3 length equals 13 residues.